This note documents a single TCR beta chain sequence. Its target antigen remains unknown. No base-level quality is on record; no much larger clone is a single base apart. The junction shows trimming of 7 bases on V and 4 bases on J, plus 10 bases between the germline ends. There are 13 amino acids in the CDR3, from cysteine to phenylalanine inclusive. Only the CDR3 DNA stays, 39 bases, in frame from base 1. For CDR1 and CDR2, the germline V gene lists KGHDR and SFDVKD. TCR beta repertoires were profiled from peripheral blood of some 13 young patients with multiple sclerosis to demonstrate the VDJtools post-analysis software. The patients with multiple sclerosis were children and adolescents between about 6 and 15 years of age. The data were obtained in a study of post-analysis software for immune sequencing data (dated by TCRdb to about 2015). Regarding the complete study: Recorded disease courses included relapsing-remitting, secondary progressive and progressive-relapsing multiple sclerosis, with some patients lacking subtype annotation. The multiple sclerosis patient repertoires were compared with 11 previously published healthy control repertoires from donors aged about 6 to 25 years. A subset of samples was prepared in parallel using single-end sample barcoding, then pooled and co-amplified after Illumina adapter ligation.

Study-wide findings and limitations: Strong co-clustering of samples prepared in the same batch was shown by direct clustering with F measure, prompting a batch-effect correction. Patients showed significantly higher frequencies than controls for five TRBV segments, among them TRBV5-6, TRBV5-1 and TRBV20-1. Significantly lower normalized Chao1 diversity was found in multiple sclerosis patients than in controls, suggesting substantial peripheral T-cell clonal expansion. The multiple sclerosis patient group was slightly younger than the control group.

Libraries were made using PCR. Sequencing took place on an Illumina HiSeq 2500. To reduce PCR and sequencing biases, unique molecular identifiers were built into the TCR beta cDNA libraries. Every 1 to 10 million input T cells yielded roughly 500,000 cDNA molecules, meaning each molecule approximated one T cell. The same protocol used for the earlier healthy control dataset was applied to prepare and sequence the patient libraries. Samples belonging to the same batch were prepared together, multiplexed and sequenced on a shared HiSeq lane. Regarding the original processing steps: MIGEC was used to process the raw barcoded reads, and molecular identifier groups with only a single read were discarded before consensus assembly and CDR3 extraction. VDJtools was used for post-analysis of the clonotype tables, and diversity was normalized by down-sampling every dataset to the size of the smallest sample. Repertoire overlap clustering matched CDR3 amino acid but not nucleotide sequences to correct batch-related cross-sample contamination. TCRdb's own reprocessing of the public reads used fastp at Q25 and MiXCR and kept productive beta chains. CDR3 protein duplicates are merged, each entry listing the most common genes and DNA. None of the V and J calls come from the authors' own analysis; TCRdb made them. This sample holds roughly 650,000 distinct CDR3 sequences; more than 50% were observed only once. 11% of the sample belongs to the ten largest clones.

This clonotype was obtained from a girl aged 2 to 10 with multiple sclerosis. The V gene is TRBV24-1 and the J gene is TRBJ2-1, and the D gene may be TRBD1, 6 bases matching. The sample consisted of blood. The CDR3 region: CATSPGEYNEQFF. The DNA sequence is TGTGCCACCAGCCCAGGGGAATACAATGAGCAGTTCTTC.